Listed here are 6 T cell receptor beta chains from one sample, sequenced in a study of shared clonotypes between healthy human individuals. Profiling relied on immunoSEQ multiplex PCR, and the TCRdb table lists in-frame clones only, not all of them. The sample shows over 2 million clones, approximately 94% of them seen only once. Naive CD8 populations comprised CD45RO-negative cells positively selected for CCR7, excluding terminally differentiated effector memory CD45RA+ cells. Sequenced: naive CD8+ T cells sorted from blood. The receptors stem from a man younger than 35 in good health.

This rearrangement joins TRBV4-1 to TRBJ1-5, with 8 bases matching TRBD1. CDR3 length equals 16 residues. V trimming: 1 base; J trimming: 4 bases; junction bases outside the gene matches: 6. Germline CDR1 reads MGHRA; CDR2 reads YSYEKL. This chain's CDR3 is CASSQGSGGANQPQHF. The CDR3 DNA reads TGCGCCAGCAGCCAAGGTTCAGGGGGCGCGAATCAGCCCCAGCATTTT.

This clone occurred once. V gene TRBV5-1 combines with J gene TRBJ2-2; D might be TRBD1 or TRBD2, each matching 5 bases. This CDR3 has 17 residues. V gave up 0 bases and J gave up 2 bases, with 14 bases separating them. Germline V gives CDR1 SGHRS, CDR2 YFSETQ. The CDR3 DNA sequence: TGCGCCAGCAGCTTGGGGGACGGACTCGAAAACACCGGGGAGCTGTTTTTT. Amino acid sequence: CASSLGDGLENTGELFF.

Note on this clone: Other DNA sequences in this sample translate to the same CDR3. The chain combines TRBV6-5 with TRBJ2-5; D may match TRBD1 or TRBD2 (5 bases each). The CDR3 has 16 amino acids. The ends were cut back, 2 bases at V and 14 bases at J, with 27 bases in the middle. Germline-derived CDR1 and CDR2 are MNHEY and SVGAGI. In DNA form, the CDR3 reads TGTGCCAGCAGTTACGGGGACGGTAGGCATCCGGAGAGCCAATACTTC. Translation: CASSYGDGRHPESQYF.

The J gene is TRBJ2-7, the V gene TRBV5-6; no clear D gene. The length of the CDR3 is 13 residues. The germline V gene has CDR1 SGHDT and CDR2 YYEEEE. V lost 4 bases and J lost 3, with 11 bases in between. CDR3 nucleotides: TGTGCCAGCAGCCCGAGAGACTTCTACGAGCAGTACTTC. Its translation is CASSPRDFYEQYF.

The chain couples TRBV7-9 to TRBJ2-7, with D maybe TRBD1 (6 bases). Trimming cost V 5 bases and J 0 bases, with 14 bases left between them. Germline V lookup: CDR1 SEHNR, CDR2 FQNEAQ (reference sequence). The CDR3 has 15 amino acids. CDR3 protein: CASSPPRGPSYEQYF. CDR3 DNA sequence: TGTGCCAGCAGCCCACCCAGGGGTCCCTCCTACGAGCAGTACTTC.

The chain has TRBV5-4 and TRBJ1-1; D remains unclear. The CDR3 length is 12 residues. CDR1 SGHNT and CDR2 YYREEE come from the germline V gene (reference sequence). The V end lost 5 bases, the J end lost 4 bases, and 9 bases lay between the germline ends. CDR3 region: CASSWAATEAFF. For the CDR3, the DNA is TGTGCCAGCAGTTGGGCAGCCACTGAAGCTTTCTTT.